The source of this TCR beta chain is a study of CD8 T cells in Susac syndrome. CDR3 length: 14 residues. Germline-derived CDR1 and CDR2 are SQVTM and ANQGSEA. Trimming removed 6 bases at V and 0 bases at J, with 11 bases between. An input of about 0.45 to 1 ug of RNA was subjected to reverse transcription using random hexamers. Via MiXCR, TCRdb re-called the immunoSEQ multiplex PCR reads, giving one row per CDR3 protein. The sample carries 70,000 to 85,000 distinct CDR3 sequences, approximately 96% recorded once. This receptor was obtained from a human donor with Susac syndrome. The specimen was CD8+ T cells from PBMCs. The rearrangement links TRBV29-1 to TRBJ1-4; no firm D call. This CDR3 is CSVGGGTTNEKLFF. CDR3 DNA: TGCAGCGTGGGTGGAGGGACAACTAATGAAAAACTGTTTTTT.